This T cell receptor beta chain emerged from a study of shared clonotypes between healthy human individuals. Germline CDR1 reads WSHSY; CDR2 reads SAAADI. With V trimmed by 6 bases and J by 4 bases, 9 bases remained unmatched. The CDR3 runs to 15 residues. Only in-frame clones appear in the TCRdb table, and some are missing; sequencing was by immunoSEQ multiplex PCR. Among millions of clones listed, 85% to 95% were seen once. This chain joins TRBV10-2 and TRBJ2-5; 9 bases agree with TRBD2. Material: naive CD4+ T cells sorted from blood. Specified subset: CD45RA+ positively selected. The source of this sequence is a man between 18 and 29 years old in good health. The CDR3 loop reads CASSKLAGAGETQYF. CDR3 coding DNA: TGCGCCAGCAGCAAACTAGCGGGCGCGGGAGAGACCCAGTACTTC.